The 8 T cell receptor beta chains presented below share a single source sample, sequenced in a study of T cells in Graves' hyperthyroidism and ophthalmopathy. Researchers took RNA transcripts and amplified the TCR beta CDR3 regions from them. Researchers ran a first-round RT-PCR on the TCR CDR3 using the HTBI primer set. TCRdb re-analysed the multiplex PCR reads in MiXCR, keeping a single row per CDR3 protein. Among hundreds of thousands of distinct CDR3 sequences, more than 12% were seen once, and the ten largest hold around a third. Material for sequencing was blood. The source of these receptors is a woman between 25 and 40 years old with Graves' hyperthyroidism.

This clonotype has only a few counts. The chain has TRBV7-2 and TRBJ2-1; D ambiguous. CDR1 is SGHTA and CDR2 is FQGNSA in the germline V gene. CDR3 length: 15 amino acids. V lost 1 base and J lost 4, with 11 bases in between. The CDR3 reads CASSLDSNGYNEQFF. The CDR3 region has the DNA TGTGCCAGCAGCTTAGATAGCAACGGGTACAATGAGCAGTTCTTC.

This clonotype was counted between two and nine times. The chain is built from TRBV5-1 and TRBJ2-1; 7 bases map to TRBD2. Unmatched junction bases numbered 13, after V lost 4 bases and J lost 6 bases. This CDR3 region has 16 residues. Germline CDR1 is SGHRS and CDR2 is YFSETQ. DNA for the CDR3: TGCGCCAGCAGCCCGCTGAGCGGGGAGCCTCTCAATGAGCAGTTCTTC. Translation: CASSPLSGEPLNEQFF.

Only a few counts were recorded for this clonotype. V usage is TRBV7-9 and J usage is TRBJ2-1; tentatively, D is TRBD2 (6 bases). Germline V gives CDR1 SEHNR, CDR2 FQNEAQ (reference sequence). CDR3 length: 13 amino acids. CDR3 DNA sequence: TGTGCGGGAGGTCTAGGTTTGGACAATGAGCAGTTCTTC. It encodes CAGGLGLDNEQFF. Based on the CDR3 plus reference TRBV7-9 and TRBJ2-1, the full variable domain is DTGVSQNPRHKITKRGQNVTFRCDPISEHNRLYWYRQTLGQGPEFLTYFQNEAQLEKSRLLSDRFSAERPKGSFSTLEIQRTEQGDSAMYLCAGGLGLDNEQFFGPGTRLTVL.

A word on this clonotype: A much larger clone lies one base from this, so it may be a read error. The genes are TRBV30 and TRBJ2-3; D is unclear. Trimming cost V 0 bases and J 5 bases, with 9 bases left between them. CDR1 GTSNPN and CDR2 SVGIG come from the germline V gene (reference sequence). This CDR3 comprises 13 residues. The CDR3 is CAWSVRWGDTQYF. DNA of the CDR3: TGTGCCTGGAGTGTACGGTGGGGAGATACGCAGTATTTT.

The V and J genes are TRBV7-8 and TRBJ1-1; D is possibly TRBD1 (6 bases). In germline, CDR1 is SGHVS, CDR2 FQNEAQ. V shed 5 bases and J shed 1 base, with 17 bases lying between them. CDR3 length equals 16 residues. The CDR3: CASSPHEQGRNTEAFF. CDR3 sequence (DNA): TGTGCCAGCAGCCCACATGAACAGGGCAGGAACACTGAAGCTTTCTTT.

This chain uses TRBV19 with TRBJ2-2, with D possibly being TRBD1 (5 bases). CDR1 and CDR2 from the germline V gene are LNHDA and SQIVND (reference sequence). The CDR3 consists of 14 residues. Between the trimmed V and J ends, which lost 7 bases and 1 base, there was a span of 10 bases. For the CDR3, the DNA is TGTGCCAGTAAGGTTCAGGGGAACACCGGGGAGCTGTTTTTT. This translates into CASKVQGNTGELFF.

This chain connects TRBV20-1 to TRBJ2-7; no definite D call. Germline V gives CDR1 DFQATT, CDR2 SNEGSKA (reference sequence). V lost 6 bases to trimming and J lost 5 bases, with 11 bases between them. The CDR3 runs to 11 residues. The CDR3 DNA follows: TGCAGTGCCCTTGACATCCACGAGCAGTACGTC. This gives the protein CSALDIHEQYV.

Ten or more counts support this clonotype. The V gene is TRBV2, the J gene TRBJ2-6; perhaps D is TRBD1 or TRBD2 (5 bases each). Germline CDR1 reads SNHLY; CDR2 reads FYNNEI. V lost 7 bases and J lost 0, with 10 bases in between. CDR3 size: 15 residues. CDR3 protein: CASTRGTSGANVLTF. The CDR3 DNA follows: TGTGCCAGCACCAGAGGGACCTCTGGGGCCAACGTCCTGACTTTC.